This T cell receptor beta chain was captured by sequencing in a study of cytotoxic CD8 clonotypes in ibrutinib-treated CLL. The CDR3 totals 16 residues. The V segment lost 3 bases and the J segment 2 bases; nucleotides outside the gene matches: 2. From germline, CDR1 is SGHRS and CDR2 YFSETQ. As concerns this clone: Its antigen is as yet unknown.

Study-wide points: Researchers report that baseline clonality outpaced age-matched healthy donors and tracked circulating CD8+ T-cell counts.

Target depth was 1 in 200,000 to 1 in 1 million T cells, about 10x per clonotype. Profiled with immunoSEQ multiplex PCR; TCRdb holds only in-frame clones, not every one. The data hold 100,000 to 150,000 clones, with roughly 88% observed a single time. The TCR sequence derives from a human donor with chronic lymphocytic leukemia. This chain uses TRBV5-1 with TRBJ2-5; 15 bases are shared with TRBD2. The sample consisted of PBMCs, taken after 24 months of ibrutinib treatment. CDR3 in amino acids: CASSSGLAGGQETQYF. DNA of the CDR3: TGCGCCAGCAGCTCCGGACTAGCGGGGGGGCAAGAGACCCAGTACTTC.